These T cell receptor beta chains were read from a single sample in a study of regulatory T cells in long-lasting Graves disease. From the multiplex PCR reads, TCRdb called clonotypes with MiXCR, one entry per CDR3 protein. This sample has 450,000 to 700,000 distinct CDR3 sequences; around an eighth occur once, and the top ten carry roughly a tenth. The sample was also linked to a second study, of T cells in Graves' hyperthyroidism and ophthalmopathy.

The sample was peripheral blood mononuclear cells (PBMCs), taken at new diagnosis, from a patient treated with antithyroid drugs. These TCRs come from a man in his thirties or forties with Graves disease. The CDR3 runs from the conserved cysteine through the conserved F or W. The order of the fields is clone size, J gene, D gene, V gene, CDR3 protein, CDR3 DNA. A D gene is named only where the DNA matches it firmly. A row's size may be missing; if present it is once, few, many or a size class.

abundance: few
j_gene: TRBJ2-3
d_gene: TRBD2
v_gene: TRBV20-1
CDR3aa: CSAGLSGSLEDTQYF
CDR3nt: TGCAGTGCCGGACTCAGCGGGAGCTTGGAAGATACGCAGTATTTT

abundance: many
j_gene: TRBJ1-4
d_gene: NA
v_gene: TRBV3-1
CDR3aa: CASSPLQMNEKLFF
CDR3nt: TGTGCCAGCAGCCCGTTACAGATGAATGAAAAACTGTTTTTT

abundance: many
j_gene: TRBJ2-5
d_gene: TRBD1
v_gene: TRBV18
CDR3aa: CASSPASTGGETQYF
CDR3nt: TGTGCCAGCTCACCAGCATCTACAGGGGGGGAGACCCAGTACTTC

abundance: many
j_gene: TRBJ2-3
d_gene: TRBD2
v_gene: TRBV19
CDR3aa: CASGQSGLAGIRDTQYF
CDR3nt: TGTGCCAGTGGCCAATCGGGACTAGCGGGAATTAGAGATACGCAGTATTTT

abundance: few
j_gene: TRBJ1-5
d_gene: NA
v_gene: TRBV12-3/TRBV12-4
CDR3aa: CASSLTGSSNQPQHF
CDR3nt: TGTGCCAGCAGTTTGACGGGCAGTAGCAATCAGCCCCAGCATTTT

abundance: many
j_gene: TRBJ2-3
d_gene: NA
v_gene: TRBV5-1
CDR3aa: CASSLVGSNTQYF
CDR3nt: TGCGCCAGCAGCTTGGTAGGCTCCAATACGCAGTATTTT

abundance: NA
j_gene: TRBJ2-5
d_gene: TRBD2
v_gene: TRBV20-1
CDR3aa: CSARKSGRAETQYF
CDR3nt: TGCAGTGCTAGAAAAAGTGGGAGGGCAGAGACCCAGTACTTC

abundance: many
j_gene: TRBJ2-7
d_gene: NA
v_gene: TRBV29-1
CDR3aa: CSVEDGRGLSYEQYF
CDR3nt: TGCAGCGTTGAAGACGGGAGGGGGCTCAGCTACGAGCAGTACTTC

abundance: once
j_gene: TRBJ2-7
d_gene: NA
v_gene: TRBV4-1
CDR3aa: CASSQDWNRVDEQYF
CDR3nt: TGTGCCAGCAGCCAAGATTGGAACAGGGTGGACGAGCAGTACTTC

abundance: NA
j_gene: TRBJ1-1
d_gene: NA
v_gene: TRBV28
CDR3aa: CASSFHLSDTEAFF
CDR3nt: TGTGCCAGCAGTTTCCATCTCTCGGACACTGAAGCTTTCTTT

abundance: few
j_gene: TRBJ1-1
d_gene: NA
v_gene: TRBV5-1
CDR3aa: CASSLEQGVFAFF
CDR3nt: TGCGCCAGCAGCCTGGAACAGGGAGTTTTTGCTTTCTTT

abundance: many
j_gene: TRBJ1-2
d_gene: NA
v_gene: TRBV19
CDR3aa: CASTPDRDYGYTF
CDR3nt: TGTGCCAGTACCCCGGACAGAGACTATGGCTACACCTTC

abundance: many
j_gene: TRBJ2-5
d_gene: TRBD2
v_gene: TRBV29-1
CDR3aa: CSVGGLAEIHQETQYF
CDR3nt: TGCAGCGTGGGGGGACTAGCGGAAATCCACCAAGAGACCCAGTACTTC

abundance: NA
j_gene: TRBJ1-2
d_gene: NA
v_gene: TRBV4-2
CDR3aa: CASSRGGQGGDYGYTF
CDR3nt: TGTGCCAGCAGCCGAGGAGGGCAGGGAGGCGACTATGGCTACACCTTC

abundance: few
j_gene: TRBJ1-1
d_gene: NA
v_gene: TRBV10-3
CDR3aa: CAILGREGTEAFF
CDR3nt: TGTGCCATCTTAGGAAGGGAAGGCACTGAAGCTTTCTTT

abundance: NA
j_gene: TRBJ2-3
d_gene: NA
v_gene: TRBV7-8
CDR3aa: CASSRLGGDTQYF
CDR3nt: TGTGCCAGCAGCAGACTAGGGGGCGATACGCAGTATTTT

abundance: few
j_gene: TRBJ1-4
d_gene: NA
v_gene: TRBV30
CDR3aa: CAWSVLGGKLFF
CDR3nt: TGTGCCTGGAGTGTATTGGGGGGAAAACTGTTTTTT

abundance: many
j_gene: TRBJ2-7
d_gene: NA
v_gene: TRBV7-9
CDR3aa: CASGNRDGTYEQYF
CDR3nt: TGTGCCAGCGGGAACAGGGATGGGACCTACGAGCAGTACTTC

abundance: few
j_gene: TRBJ2-1
d_gene: TRBD1
v_gene: TRBV20-1
CDR3aa: CSARITGGPIDEQFF
CDR3nt: TGCAGTGCTAGAATTACAGGGGGCCCTATAGATGAGCAGTTCTTC

abundance: few
j_gene: TRBJ2-7
d_gene: NA
v_gene: TRBV20-1
CDR3aa: CSARRTETIHEQYF
CDR3nt: TGCAGTGCTAGACGAACCGAGACGATCCACGAGCAGTACTTC

abundance: many
j_gene: TRBJ2-1
d_gene: NA
v_gene: TRBV12-3/TRBV12-4
CDR3aa: CASRRVLTHNEQFF
CDR3nt: TGTGCCAGCCGGCGAGTATTGACCCACAATGAGCAGTTCTTC

abundance: many
j_gene: TRBJ2-2
d_gene: NA
v_gene: TRBV6-2/TRBV6-3
CDR3aa: CASRERPNTGELFF
CDR3nt: TGTGCCAGCAGAGAACGGCCGAACACCGGGGAGCTGTTTTTT

abundance: many
j_gene: TRBJ2-1
d_gene: TRBD2
v_gene: TRBV24-1
CDR3aa: CATSDSKRERDNEQFF
CDR3nt: TGTGCCACCAGTGATTCCAAGCGGGAGAGGGACAATGAGCAGTTCTTC

abundance: many
j_gene: TRBJ1-5
d_gene: NA
v_gene: TRBV20-1
CDR3aa: CSARDPAPNQPQHF
CDR3nt: TGCAGTGCTAGAGATCCGGCGCCCAATCAGCCCCAGCATTTT

abundance: NA
j_gene: TRBJ1-1
d_gene: NA
v_gene: TRBV27
CDR3aa: CASSPINGVNTGAFF
CDR3nt: TGTGCCAGCAGTCCTATCAATGGGGTGAACACTGGAGCTTTCTTT

abundance: many
j_gene: TRBJ1-1
d_gene: NA
v_gene: TRBV6-9
CDR3aa: CASSYLAMNTEAFF
CDR3nt: TGTGCCAGCAGTTATCTAGCGATGAACACTGAAGCTTTCTTT

abundance: many
j_gene: TRBJ2-5
d_gene: TRBD2
v_gene: TRBV27
CDR3aa: CASSLLETSGYQETQYF
CDR3nt: TGTGCCAGCAGTTTATTGGAGACTAGCGGGTACCAAGAGACCCAGTACTTC

abundance: many
j_gene: TRBJ1-2
d_gene: TRBD1
v_gene: TRBV19
CDR3aa: CASMRQGSSYGYTF
CDR3nt: TGTGCCAGTATGCGACAGGGATCATCCTATGGCTACACCTTC

abundance: once
j_gene: TRBJ2-7
d_gene: TRBD2
v_gene: TRBV20-1
CDR3aa: CSGGGPPYEQYF
CDR3nt: TGCAGTGGCGGGGGACCTCCCTACGAGCAGTACTTC

abundance: many
j_gene: TRBJ1-2
d_gene: NA
v_gene: TRBV20-1
CDR3aa: CSANPLQGSVGYTF
CDR3nt: TGCAGTGCTAATCCCCTCCAGGGTTCGGTTGGCTACACCTTC